A selection of T cell receptor beta chains follows, all from one sample in a study of T cell responses to AZD1222 COVID-19 vaccine. The method was immunoSEQ multiplex PCR; TCRdb's version includes in-frame clones alone and lacks a portion of them. The sample lists about 120,000 clones, approximately 90% occurring once. Sequencing used peripheral blood, obtained 28 days after the second AZD1222 dose. Source of these receptors: an adult who received the AZD1222 COVID-19 vaccine. Both conserved end residues are part of each CDR3. The D gene is left open where the match is weak. Size tells how often a clone was seen (once, few, many) or the class of an expanded clone, and some rows leave it out.

v_call	d_call	clone_size	j_call	cdr3_length	cdr3_aa	cdr3_nt
TRBV11-3	NA	NA	TRBJ2-1	13	CASSLEGGVEQFF	TGTGCCAGCAGCTTAGAGGGCGGAGTGGAGCAGTTCTTC
TRBV9	NA	NA	TRBJ2-2	15	CASGRARESTGELFF	TGTGCCAGCGGTAGGGCCAGGGAAAGCACCGGGGAGCTGTTTTTT
TRBV6-5	NA	NA	TRBJ2-6	16	CASSYSTSDGANVLTF	TGTGCCAGCAGTTACTCGACTAGTGATGGGGCCAACGTCCTGACTTTC
TRBV9	TRBD2	many	TRBJ2-2	16	CASSVDGSGRFGELFF	TGTGCCAGCAGCGTAGATGGTAGCGGGAGATTCGGGGAGCTGTTTTTT
TRBV7-2	NA	NA	TRBJ2-7	14	CASSPSRSLYEQYF	TGTGCCAGCAGCCCTAGCAGGAGTCTCTACGAGCAGTACTTC
TRBV27	NA	NA	TRBJ1-5	14	CASSLKGSNQPQHF	TGTGCCAGCAGTTTAAAAGGTAGCAATCAGCCCCAGCATTTT
TRBV18	TRBD1	NA	TRBJ1-6	17	CASSQRQGDHYNSPLHF	TGTGCCAGCTCACAAAGACAGGGAGATCATTATAATTCACCCCTCCACTTT
TRBV28	NA	NA	TRBJ2-2	14	CASRGRGGTGELFF	TGTGCCAGCAGGGGCAGGGGAGGCACCGGGGAGCTGTTTTTT
TRBV19	NA	NA	TRBJ1-2	18	CASSINYQHRGQSYGYTF	TGTGCCAGTAGTATTAATTATCAACACCGGGGACAAAGCTATGGCTACACCTTC
TRBV3-1/TRBV3-2	NA	NA	TRBJ2-7	17	CASSQDVQGTSYYEQYF	TGTGCCAGCAGCCAAGATGTACAGGGGACTTCTTACTACGAGCAGTACTTC
TRBV18	NA	NA	TRBJ1-1	14	CASSPMRGWNEAFF	TGTGCCAGCTCACCCATGAGGGGTTGGAATGAAGCTTTCTTT
TRBV27	NA	NA	TRBJ2-5	15	CASSLSILNLETQYF	TGTGCCAGCAGTTTAAGTATTCTAAATTTGGAGACCCAGTACTTC
TRBV7-7	NA	NA	TRBJ2-5	15	CASSPTGGFQETQYF	TGTGCTAGCAGCCCTACTGGCGGGTTCCAAGAGACCCAGTACTTC
TRBV3-1/TRBV3-2	NA	NA	TRBJ1-1	14	CASSLNAGNTEAFF	TGTGCCAGCAGCCTAAATGCTGGGAACACTGAAGCTTTCTTT
TRBV9	NA	once	TRBJ2-1	15	CASSPGQGSYNEQFF	TGTGCCAGCAGCCCCGGCCAGGGCTCCTACAATGAGCAGTTCTTC
TRBV20-1	TRBD2	NA	TRBJ2-6	17	CSASPLAGASGANVLTF	TGCAGTGCTAGTCCGCTAGCGGGGGCCTCTGGGGCCAACGTCCTGACTTTC
TRBV4-1	TRBD1	NA	TRBJ1-2	14	CASTSRGQGIGYTF	TGCGCCAGCACCTCCCGGGGACAGGGCATCGGCTACACCTTC
TRBV5-4	NA	NA	TRBJ2-1	14	CASSSGWKNNEQFF	TGTGCCAGCAGCTCCGGCTGGAAAAACAATGAGCAGTTCTTC
TRBV19	NA	NA	TRBJ1-2	14	CASSSIDRDYGYTF	TGTGCCAGTAGTTCAATAGACAGAGACTATGGCTACACCTTC
TRBV6-5	NA	NA	TRBJ1-6	15	CASSYSGTRNSPLHF	TGTGCCAGCAGTTACTCTGGGACAAGGAATTCACCCCTCCACTTT
TRBV4-1	NA	NA	TRBJ2-5	13	CASSQRFGETQYF	TGCGCCAGCAGCCAACGTTTCGGGGAGACCCAGTACTTC
TRBV5-4	NA	NA	TRBJ1-6	14	CASSGPGKNSPLHF	TGTGCCAGCAGCGGCCCGGGGAAAAATTCACCCCTCCACTTT
TRBV5-1	TRBD2	NA	TRBJ2-1	14	CASNPAGVYNEQFF	TGCGCCAGCAACCCGGCGGGGGTTTACAATGAGCAGTTCTTC
TRBV6-5	NA	NA	TRBJ1-6	15	CASSYSTGSNSPLHF	TGTGCCAGCAGTTATAGCACAGGAAGTAATTCACCCCTCCACTTT
TRBV2	NA	NA	TRBJ2-5	13	CASSDRAKETQYF	TGTGCCAGCAGTGACAGGGCTAAGGAGACCCAGTACTTC
TRBV5-5	NA	NA	TRBJ2-7	14	CASSFRGSSYEQYF	TGTGCCAGCAGCTTTCGAGGTAGCTCCTACGAGCAGTACTTC
TRBV19	NA	NA	TRBJ1-5	14	CASSQGFGNQPQHF	TGTGCCAGCTCCCAGGGGTTCGGCAATCAGCCCCAGCATTTT
TRBV12-3/TRBV12-4	NA	NA	TRBJ1-5	13	CASSVFGNQPQHF	TGTGCCAGCAGTGTATTCGGGAATCAGCCCCAGCATTTT
TRBV4-1	NA	few	TRBJ1-4	18	CASSQLPGTAATNEKLFF	TGCGCCAGCAGCCAACTTCCCGGGACCGCGGCAACTAATGAAAAACTGTTTTTT
TRBV2	TRBD1	NA	TRBJ1-3	15	CASSPGTGGGNTIYF	TGTGCCAGCAGTCCCGGGACAGGGGGTGGAAACACCATATATTTT
TRBV9	TRBD2	NA	TRBJ2-1	16	CASSGLSGRYNNEQFF	TGTGCCAGCAGCGGTCTGAGCGGGAGGTACAACAATGAGCAGTTCTTC
TRBV3-1/TRBV3-2	NA	NA	TRBJ2-3	15	CASSQDYDRTDTQYF	TGTGCCAGCAGCCAAGACTACGATCGCACAGATACGCAGTATTTT
TRBV10-1	TRBD2	NA	TRBJ2-3	14	CASRSGSNADTQYF	TGCGCCAGCAGAAGCGGGAGTAACGCAGATACGCAGTATTTT
TRBV11-2	NA	NA	TRBJ2-1	11	CASSRYNEQFF	TGTGCCAGCAGCCGTTACAATGAGCAGTTCTTC
TRBV7-9	NA	NA	TRBJ2-2	12	CASSLVTGELFF	TGTGCCAGCAGCTTAGTCACCGGGGAGCTGTTTTTT
TRBV10-3	NA	NA	TRBJ2-3	14	CAITSGAHTDTQYF	TGTGCCATCACGTCGGGGGCCCACACAGATACGCAGTATTTT
TRBV23-1	NA	NA	TRBJ1-5	17	CASSQSGLGRSNQPQHF	TGCGCCAGCAGTCAATCTGGTCTAGGGAGGAGCAATCAGCCCCAGCATTTT
TRBV19	NA	once	TRBJ1-1	15	CASSIGYGGRTEAFF	TGTGCCAGTAGTATAGGGTACGGGGGGCGCACTGAAGCTTTCTTT
TRBV11-2	NA	NA	TRBJ1-6	14	CASSLVGRDSPLHF	TGTGCCAGCAGCTTAGTAGGGAGGGATTCACCCCTCCACTTT
TRBV7-6	NA	NA	TRBJ1-1	14	CASSLQGIATEAFF	TGTGCCAGCAGCTTGCAGGGGATTGCGACTGAAGCTTTCTTT
TRBV5-1	NA	NA	TRBJ2-1	14	CASNAGPLYNEQFF	TGCGCCAGCAACGCAGGGCCTCTGTACAATGAGCAGTTCTTC
TRBV4-2	TRBD1	NA	TRBJ2-5	16	CASSQAGDSIVETQYF	TGTGCCAGCAGCCAAGCCGGGGACAGCATAGTAGAGACCCAGTACTTC
TRBV4-2	NA	NA	TRBJ2-7	16	CASRPNEAAVTYEQYF	TGTGCCAGCAGACCTAACGAGGCAGCTGTGACCTACGAGCAGTACTTC
TRBV30	TRBD2	once	TRBJ2-3	16	CAWSQGTSGVGDTQYF	TGTGCCTGGAGTCAAGGGACTAGCGGTGTTGGAGATACGCAGTATTTT
TRBV28	NA	NA	TRBJ1-6	11	CASSRRSPLHF	TGTGCCAGCAGTAGAAGATCACCCCTCCACTTT
TRBV28	NA	NA	TRBJ2-7	16	CASSLLVTSASYEQYF	TGTGCCAGCAGTTTGCTAGTGACTAGTGCTTCCTACGAGCAGTACTTC
TRBV3-1/TRBV3-2	NA	NA	TRBJ2-7	15	CASSPPLADVYEQYF	TGTGCCAGCAGCCCCCCTCTAGCAGATGTCTACGAGCAGTACTTC
TRBV3-1/TRBV3-2	NA	NA	TRBJ2-1	12	CASSHVRNEQFF	TGTGCCAGCAGCCATGTAAGGAATGAGCAGTTCTTC
TRBV12-3/TRBV12-4	NA	once	TRBJ1-3	13	CASSFTLGNTIYF	TGTGCCAGCAGTTTTACCCTCGGGAACACCATATATTTT
TRBV7-8	TRBD1	once	TRBJ1-2	15	CASSPRTGLDYGYTF	TGTGCCAGCAGCCCAAGGACAGGGTTGGACTATGGCTACACCTTC
TRBV29-1	TRBD2	NA	TRBJ2-7	13	CSARLAASYEQYF	TGCAGCGCGCGACTAGCGGCCTCCTACGAGCAGTACTTC
TRBV25-1	NA	NA	TRBJ1-1	15	CASSELGAMNTEAFF	TGTGCCAGCAGTGAATTGGGGGCCATGAACACTGAAGCTTTCTTT
TRBV7-3	TRBD2	NA	TRBJ2-1	16	CASSPIAGVGWNEQFF	TGTGCCAGCAGCCCCATAGCGGGAGTCGGCTGGAATGAGCAGTTCTTC